This T cell receptor (beta chain) was profiled in a study of cytomegalovirus exposure and HLA in healthy donors. The CDR3 runs to 14 residues. Trimming left V 4 bases short and J 2 bases short, with 10 bases between. The germline gives CDR1 MNHNY, CDR2 SVGAGI (reference sequence). Study results and limitations: Later analysis identified a missense DCLRE1C variant that was linked to TCR beta V- and J-gene trimming. Most subjects had HLA-A and HLA-B alleles reportedly predicted accurately by TCR beta sequences. Excluded: some indistinguishable V segments such as TRBV6-2 and TRBV6-3.

Of note for this clone: The antigen remains undetermined.

The PCR contained 60 Vbeta and 13 Jbeta primers. Measured with immunoSEQ multiplex PCR; TCRdb has only the in-frame clones, and not every one. This table has a few hundred thousand clones, 80% appearing once. The sequence derives from a girl aged 2 to 10 in good health and CMV-seronegative. Sequenced sample: PBMCs. The chain employs TRBV6-6 and TRBJ2-3, with D possibly TRBD1 on 5 matching bases. The CDR3 nucleotides read TGTGCCAGCAGTTGGGGCAGTTACACAGATACGCAGTATTTT. The encoded protein is CASSWGSYTDTQYF.